The 32 T cell receptor beta chains presented below share a single source sample, sequenced in a study of regulatory T cells in long-lasting Graves disease. The sample's time point: newly diagnosed GD, antithyroid drugs for less than 3 months. The TCR library was made from RNA that had been extracted from PBMCs in TRIzol. Assembly of TCR beta libraries relied on iRepertoire HTBI primers together with Arm-PCR of CDR3 regions. TCRdb re-called the multiplex PCR reads with MiXCR, one entry per CDR3 protein. The sample holds 420,000 or so distinct CDR3 sequences, roughly 15% seen once. This sample was shared with a second study, whose subject was T cells in Graves' hyperthyroidism and ophthalmopathy.

The specimen comprised peripheral blood mononuclear cells (PBMCs), sampled at new diagnosis, from a patient treated with antithyroid drugs. These receptors all come from a woman younger than 35 with Graves disease.

This clonotype was counted at least ten times. The rearrangement links TRBV3-1 to TRBJ1-1, with no clear D. Germline CDR1 LGHDT, CDR2 YNNKEL (reference sequence). V was clipped by 4 bases and J by 3 bases, with 9 bases between them. The CDR3 is made up of 13 amino acids. CDR3 nucleotide sequence: TGTGCCAGCAGCCTAGACGGTGACACTGAAGCTTTCTTT. As protein: CASSLDGDTEAFF.

This clonotype was recorded at least ten times. The rearrangement links TRBV5-5 to TRBJ1-1, with D perhaps TRBD1 (5 bases). This CDR3 region has 13 residues. From germline, CDR1 is SGHKS and CDR2 YYEKEE (reference sequence). Trimming took off 0 bases at V and 5 bases at J, with 8 bases between the two ends. The CDR3 is CASSLEGVTEAFF. Written as DNA, the CDR3 is TGTGCCAGCAGCTTGGAAGGGGTGACTGAAGCTTTCTTT.

This clonotype was seen ten or more times. The CDR3 DNA is TGTGCCAGCAGTGAGCGAATCGGGACAGTTAGCACAGATACGCAGTATTTT. Its protein product is CASSERIGTVSTDTQYF. V and J are TRBV6-1 and TRBJ2-3, with TRBD1 matching over 7 bases. V lost 3 bases and J lost 0; bases outside the gene matches: 9. There are 17 residues in the CDR3. Germline CDR1 is MNHNS and CDR2 is SASEGT.

This clonotype has just a few counts. The V gene is TRBV19, the J gene TRBJ2-2; TRBD2 agrees at 9 bases. This CDR3 region has 15 residues. Losses at the gene ends were 3 bases for V and 4 bases for J; bases not matched to a gene: 3. Germline CDR1 is LNHDA and CDR2 is SQIVND (reference sequence). DNA for the CDR3: TGTGCCAGTAGTATTGTTAGCGGGAGCACCGGGGAGCTGTTTTTT. It is translated as CASSIVSGSTGELFF.

This clonotype showed up many times. This chain uses TRBV4-1 with TRBJ2-3, with D uncertain. Germline-derived CDR1 and CDR2 are MGHRA and YSYEKL. The CDR3 contains 14 residues. V shed 1 base and J shed 5 bases, with 10 bases lying between them. DNA for the CDR3: TGCGCCAGCAGCCAAGTGCGAATAAAAGATACGCAGTATTTT. This codes for CASSQVRIKDTQYF.

This clonotype was seen only once. The final CDR3 position lacks the conserved phenylalanine or tryptophan, pointing to a likely read error. The DNA is left out, because the CDR3 cannot be placed on it with certainty; the CDR3 is given as TCRdb lists it. This chain uses TRBV6-2 or TRBV6-3 with TRBJ2-3; the table's D gene call, TRBD2, was not cross checked with the DNA. The CDR3 comprises 12 residues, both ends counted. The germline CDR1 and CDR2 sequences are MNHEY and SVGEGT. The CDR3 region is CASSEEGRSFRV.

This clonotype was counted at least ten times. The chain combines TRBV7-9 with TRBJ1-2; D unresolved. Germline V gene data show CDR1 as SEHNR and CDR2 as FQNEAQ (reference sequence). CDR3 length: 14 amino acids. V was clipped by 3 bases and J by 1 base, with 9 bases between them. CDR3 DNA sequence: TGTGCCAGCAGCTTGGGTGATGGTAACTATGGCTACACCTTC. Residues: CASSLGDGNYGYTF.

The chain joins TRBV6-2 or TRBV6-3 to TRBJ2-7; 12 bases agree with TRBD2. This CDR3 contains 15 residues. The V and J ends lost 6 bases and 9 bases, in that order; junction bases with no gene match: 12. Per germline, CDR1 MNHEY and CDR2 SVGEGT. Written as DNA, the CDR3 is TGTGCCAGCAGCGATCGGACTAGCGGGACCGTCGGGCAGTACTTC. Translation: CASSDRTSGTVGQYF.

This clonotype was recorded at least ten times. This chain uses TRBV20-1 with TRBJ2-7; D ambiguous. V was pared by 2 bases and J by 3 bases, with 5 bases between. The V gene's germline CDR1 is DFQATT and CDR2 SNEGSKA (reference sequence). The CDR3 sequence is 11 residues long. Written as DNA, the CDR3 is TGCAGTGCTAGAATGGACTACGAGCAGTACTTC. It specifies CSARMDYEQYF.

This chain links TRBV6-2 or TRBV6-3 with TRBJ2-7, with D maybe TRBD2 (7 bases). V was trimmed by 11 bases and J by 7 bases, leaving 18 bases between them. The CDR3 extends over 12 amino acids. Germline V CDR1 and CDR2: MNHEY, SVGEGT. The CDR3 is CAVGGQGLEQYF. In DNA form, the CDR3 reads TGTGCCGTCGGGGGGCAGGGACTAGAGCAGTACTTC.

This clonotype occurred a few times. The chain is built from TRBV9 and TRBJ2-3; 12 nucleotides line up with TRBD2. This CDR3 comprises 16 residues. Germline lookup yields CDR1 SGDLS and CDR2 YYNGEE. With 4 bases clipped from V and 4 bases from J, the junction kept 7 bases outside the gene matches. The CDR3 DNA follows: TGTGCCAGCAGCCCGCGACTAGCGGGAGAGGCAGATACGCAGTATTTT. It is translated as CASSPRLAGEADTQYF.

In its sample, this clonotype was seen a few times. The CDR3 nucleotides are TGTGCCAGCAGCTTATTTTCTCGACAGACCTACGAGCAGTACTTC. It specifies CASSLFSRQTYEQYF. The genes are TRBV11-2 and TRBJ2-7; tentatively, D is TRBD1 (5 bases). The CDR3 contains 15 residues. Germline values: CDR1 SGHAT, CDR2 FQNNGV. The V end was cut by 2 bases, the J end by 2 bases, with 13 bases between. Full variable domain (remainder filled in from reference TRBV11-2 and TRBJ2-7): EAGVAQSPRYKIIEKRQSVAFWCNPISGHATLYWYQQILGQGPKLLIQFQNNGVVDDSQLPKDRFSAERLKGVDSTLKIQPAKLEDSAVYLCASSLFSRQTYEQYFGPGTRLTVT.

The chain has TRBV28 and TRBJ1-2, with 8 bases fitting TRBD1. The germline CDR1 and CDR2 sequences are MDHEN and SYDVKM. The ends lost 2 bases at V and 1 base at J; junction bases unmatched: 6. CDR3 size: 16 residues. CDR3: CASSLAGQASNYGYTF. The CDR3 nucleotides are TGTGCCAGCAGTTTAGCGGGACAGGCGAGTAACTATGGCTACACCTTC.

At least ten counts were recorded for this clonotype. The J gene is TRBJ2-1, the V gene TRBV2, with 14 nucleotides matching TRBD2. CDR1 and CDR2 (germline): SNHLY, FYNNEI. The CDR3 contains 18 residues. Trimming at V came to 3 bases and at J to 3 bases, leaving 7 bases not matched to a gene. CDR3 protein: CASSDPGLAGVGYNEQFF. The CDR3 DNA sequence: TGTGCCAGCAGTGACCCGGGACTAGCGGGAGTGGGCTACAATGAGCAGTTCTTC.

This chain uses TRBV10-1 with TRBJ2-2; possibly TRBD1 for D (5 bases). The CDR3 contains 14 residues. Germline V gives CDR1 WNHNN, CDR2 SYGVQD (reference sequence). The CDR3 coding sequence is TGCGCAGCAAGGGGCGACAGCCCCGCCGGGGAGCTGTTTTTT. Translation gives CAARGDSPAGELFF.

This clonotype has at least ten counts. The V and J genes are TRBV6-1 and TRBJ1-5, with D uncertain. The CDR3 runs 15 residues. V lost 4 bases and J 0 bases, leaving 10 bases between the germline ends. Germline assignment: CDR1 MNHNS and CDR2 SASEGT. The chain's CDR3 is CASSVLQNSNQPQHF. The CDR3 DNA reads TGTGCCAGCAGTGTCCTACAGAATAGCAATCAGCCCCAGCATTTT.

The sample holds many counts of this clonotype. V is TRBV15 and J is TRBJ1-5, with 8 bases matching TRBD1. The CDR3 runs 15 residues. Germline lookup yields CDR1 LNHNV and CDR2 YYDKDF (reference sequence). V was clipped by 4 bases and J by 0 bases; unmatched bases: 2. DNA for the CDR3: TGTGCCACCAGCATCACAGGGGGTAGCAATCAGCCCCAGCATTTT. Its translation is CATSITGGSNQPQHF.

This clonotype was seen a handful of times. The rearrangement links TRBV16 to TRBJ1-1; 7 bases are shared with TRBD1. The trim removed 0 bases at V and 5 bases at J, leaving 12 bases unmatched. The CDR3 has 17 residues. Germline V gene sequence: CDR1 KGHSY, CDR2 FQNENV. This CDR3 reads CASSQSPGPGGRTEAFF. Written as DNA, the CDR3 is TGTGCCAGCAGCCAATCCCCAGGGCCAGGGGGGCGTACTGAAGCTTTCTTT.

This clonotype was picked up many times. The chain is built from TRBV27 and TRBJ2-7; 12 nucleotides line up with TRBD1. Per the germline V gene, CDR1 is MNHEY and CDR2 is SMNVEV (reference sequence). The CDR3 covers 16 residues. The trim removed 0 bases at V and 4 bases at J, leaving 4 bases unmatched. CDR3 bases: TGTGCCAGCAGTTTATCCCCGGGACAGGGGGCTTACGAGCAGTACTTC. Translating gives CASSLSPGQGAYEQYF.

The chain uses TRBV5-1 and TRBJ2-2, with 8 bases identical to TRBD2. Trimming cost V 4 bases and J 1 base; bases outside gene matches: 6. The CDR3 covers 16 residues. CDR1 SGHRS and CDR2 YFSETQ come from the germline V gene. The CDR3 protein is CASSVLAARNTGELFF. CDR3 in DNA: TGCGCCAGCAGCGTACTAGCGGCCAGGAACACCGGGGAGCTGTTTTTT.

This clonotype was seen many times. V gene TRBV20-1 combines with J gene TRBJ2-7, with TRBD2 identical over 10 bases. CDR3 size: 16 residues. Trimming cost V 3 bases and J 0 bases; bases outside gene matches: 8. Germline CDR1 DFQATT, CDR2 SNEGSKA (reference sequence). The CDR3 region has the DNA TGCAGTGCTAGTGGGCAGCTAGCGGGAGCCTCCTACGAGCAGTACTTC. Translating gives CSASGQLAGASYEQYF.

This clonotype was seen many times. This chain links TRBV11-3 with TRBJ2-2; 9 bases are a match to TRBD2. The junction had 3 bases not matched to a gene; V was cut back by 5 bases and J by 2 bases. The germline V gene encodes CDR1 SGHNT and CDR2 YENEEA. This CDR3 spans 15 amino acids. The CDR3 DNA follows: TGTGCCAGCAGCCTTAGCGGGAGTAACACCGGGGAGCTGTTTTTT. Protein: CASSLSGSNTGELFF. The full variable domain, rest sourced from reference TRBV11-3 and TRBJ2-2, is EAGVVQSPRYKIIEKKQPVAFWCNPISGHNTLYWYLQNLGQGPELLIRYENEEAVDDSQLPKDRFSAERLKGVDSTLKIQPAELGDSAVYLCASSLSGSNTGELFFGEGSRLTVL.

This clonotype has only a few counts. The chain recombines TRBV29-1 with TRBJ1-2, with D maybe TRBD1 (6 bases). The CDR3 sequence is 11 residues long. The germline V and J ends were trimmed by 4 bases and 8 bases, with 11 bases remaining between them. Germline assignment: CDR1 SQVTM and CDR2 ANQGSEA. The CDR3 here is CSVVRGLGYTF. In DNA form, the CDR3 reads TGCAGCGTTGTCCGGGGGCTGGGCTACACCTTC.

The genes are TRBV20-1 and TRBJ2-2; 8 nucleotides align to TRBD2. The ends lost 2 bases at V and 8 bases at J; junction bases unmatched: 4. Germline CDR1 is DFQATT and CDR2 is SNEGSKA (reference sequence). The length of the CDR3 is 13 residues. In DNA form, the CDR3 reads TGCAGTGCTAGACCACTAGCGGTGGGGGAGCTGTTTTTT. This translates into CSARPLAVGELFF.

This clonotype was seen more than once but under ten times. V is TRBV12-3 or TRBV12-4 and J is TRBJ2-7; 7 positions match TRBD2. The CDR3 is 13 residues long. The V and J ends lost 9 bases and 0 bases, in that order; junction bases with no gene match: 5. In DNA, the CDR3 is TGTGCCAGTAGTAGCGGGCCCTCCTACGAGCAGTACTTC. This gives the protein CASSSGPSYEQYF.

This clonotype was seen more than once but under ten times. The chain carries TRBV12-3 or TRBV12-4 and TRBJ2-5; tentatively, D is TRBD1 (6 bases). The V and J ends lost 7 bases and 1 base respectively, with 13 bases between them. The CDR3 extends over 14 amino acids. CDR3 amino acids: CASTRGNPQETQYF. The CDR3 nucleotides read TGTGCCAGCACTAGGGGGAACCCCCAAGAGACCCAGTACTTC.

CDR3 sequence: CASIRLAGGIVETQYF. In DNA, the CDR3 is TGTGCCAGCATCAGACTAGCGGGAGGGATCGTAGAGACCCAGTACTTC. This chain links TRBV6-1 with TRBJ2-5, with 14 bases fitting TRBD2. Trimming at V came to 7 bases and at J to 4 bases, leaving 8 bases not matched to a gene. This CDR3 spans 16 amino acids. Germline lookup yields CDR1 MNHNS and CDR2 SASEGT.

With respect to this clonotype: One end of the junction does not line up with germline, which may come from a read error. V and J are TRBV7-7 and TRBJ2-1; the D call may be TRBD1 or TRBD2 (6 bases each). The length of the CDR3 is 14 residues. Germline values: CDR1 SSHAT, CDR2 FNYEAQ (reference sequence). In nucleotides, the CDR3 is TGTGCTAGCAGCCGCAACAGGGAGGAAGAGACCCAGTTCTTC. Translating gives CASSRNREEETQFF.

The gene calls are TRBV6-1 and TRBJ1-1, with D uncertain. The CDR3 loop spans 11 amino acids. Germline values: CDR1 MNHNS, CDR2 SASEGT. Trimming pared 8 bases from V and 1 base from J, leaving 5 bases between. This CDR3 reads CASGENTEAFF. CDR3 sequence (DNA): TGTGCCAGCGGAGAGAACACTGAAGCTTTCTTT.

In its sample, this clonotype was seen many times. The chain combines TRBV12-3 or TRBV12-4 with TRBJ2-2, with 7 bases matching TRBD1. Trimming took 0 bases from V and 3 from J; bases not matched to a gene: 1. This CDR3 region has 15 residues. DNA for the CDR3: TGTGCCAGCAGTTTAGCAGGGGGCGACACCGGGGAGCTGTTTTTT. Translating it yields CASSLAGGDTGELFF.

V gene TRBV3-1 combines with J gene TRBJ2-7; TRBD2 matches at 9 bases. This CDR3 comprises 15 residues. Germline values: CDR1 LGHDT, CDR2 YNNKEL (reference sequence). V dropped 3 bases and J dropped 6; count of bases not matched to a gene: 9. CDR3 DNA: TGTGCCAGCAGCCACACGGGACTAGCCATCCTCGAGCAGTACTTC. Amino acids: CASSHTGLAILEQYF.

This clonotype was counted at least ten times. The J gene is TRBJ1-1, the V gene TRBV12-3 or TRBV12-4, with D hard to call. The CDR3 loop spans 12 amino acids. The V end lost 7 bases, the J end lost 2 bases, and 8 bases lay between the germline ends. The CDR3 nucleotides are TGTGCCAGCAAAATACCAAACACTGAAGCTTTCTTT. As protein: CASKIPNTEAFF.